Sequencing of this TCR beta chain was carried out in a study of T cells in Graves' hyperthyroidism and ophthalmopathy. This clonotype was counted only a few times. RNA transcripts were the template for amplifying TCR beta CDR3 regions. HTBI primers were used for first-round RT-PCR of the TCR CDR3. Each CDR3 protein is one row after TCRdb ran MiXCR on the multiplex PCR reads. Of hundreds of thousands of distinct CDR3 sequences listed, roughly 45% are singletons. The V and J ends lost 3 bases and 3 bases, in that order; junction bases with no gene match: 2. This CDR3 contains 13 residues. CDR1 and CDR2 (germline): DFQATT, SNEGSKA (reference sequence).

Sequencing was performed on peripheral blood or thyroid tissue (not recorded which). This chain connects TRBV20-1 to TRBJ2-5; 9 nucleotides line up with TRBD2. The receptor was derived from an adult man with Graves' disease, either hyperthyroidism or ophthalmopathy (not recorded which). CDR3 region: CSASLAGEETQYF. In nucleotides, the CDR3 is TGCAGTGCTAGTTTAGCGGGGGAAGAGACCCAGTACTTC.